The 4 T cell receptor beta chains below were found in one sample sequenced in a study of blood T cell repertoires in COVID-19. Sequencing was performed with immunoSEQ multiplex PCR; in TCRdb, only in-frame clones are kept and a portion is missing. Of over 200,000 clones in the sample, 83% were seen once. The sequenced material came from peripheral blood. These receptors came from a woman aged 45-65 years with acute or convalescent COVID-19.

The chain has TRBV18 and TRBJ2-5; 8 bases are shared with TRBD1. The germline V gene has CDR1 KGHSH and CDR2 LQKENI. Losses at the gene ends were 3 bases for V and 5 bases for J; bases not matched to a gene: 5. The CDR3 length is 14 residues. CDR3 in amino acids: CASSPAGGAETQYF. The CDR3 nucleotides are TGTGCCAGCTCACCGGCAGGGGGCGCGGAGACCCAGTACTTC.

This clone was seen a few times. This chain uses TRBV7-2 with TRBJ2-3; maybe TRBD2 (6 bases). In germline, CDR1 is SGHTA, CDR2 FQGNSA. This CDR3 comprises 14 residues. V lost 6 bases, J lost 6 bases, and 16 bases lay in between. This CDR3 is CASRYPTRSDTQYF. CDR3 sequence (DNA): TGTGCCAGCAGATACCCGACTAGATCGGATACGCAGTATTTT.

The chain has TRBV6-2 or TRBV6-3 and TRBJ1-2; D uncertain. The CDR3 is made up of 15 amino acids. Trimming removed 2 bases at V and 2 bases at J, with 12 bases between. Germline V gives CDR1 MNHEY, CDR2 SVGEGT. The CDR3 spells CASSYVRTTNYGYTF. The CDR3 nucleotides are TGTGCCAGCAGTTACGTCCGGACTACCAACTATGGCTACACCTTC.

Points on this clone: The same CDR3 also results from other DNA sequences found in this sample. The chain is built from TRBV19 and TRBJ2-1, with TRBD1 as a possible D gene (5 bases). The CDR3 runs 16 residues. V was pared by 3 bases and J by 0 bases, with 12 bases between. The germline CDR1 and CDR2 sequences are LNHDA and SQIVND (reference sequence). The CDR3 coding sequence is TGTGCCAGTAGTATTGGGGTGGGGCGCTCCTACAATGAGCAGTTCTTC. Its translation is CASSIGVGRSYNEQFF.